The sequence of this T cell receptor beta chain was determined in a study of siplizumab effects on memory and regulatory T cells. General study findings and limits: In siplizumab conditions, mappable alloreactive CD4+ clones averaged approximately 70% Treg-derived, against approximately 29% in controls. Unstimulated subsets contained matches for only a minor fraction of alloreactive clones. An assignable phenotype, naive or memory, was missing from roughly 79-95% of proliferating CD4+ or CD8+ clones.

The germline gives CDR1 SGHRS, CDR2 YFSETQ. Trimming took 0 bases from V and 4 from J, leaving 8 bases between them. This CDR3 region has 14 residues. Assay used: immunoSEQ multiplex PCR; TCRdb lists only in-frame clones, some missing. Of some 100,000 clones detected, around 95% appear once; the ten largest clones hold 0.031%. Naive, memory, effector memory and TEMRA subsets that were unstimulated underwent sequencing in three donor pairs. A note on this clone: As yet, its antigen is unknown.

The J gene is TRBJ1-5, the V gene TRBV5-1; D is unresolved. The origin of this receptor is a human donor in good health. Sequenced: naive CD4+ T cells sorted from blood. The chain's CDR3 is CASSLDPSNQPQHF. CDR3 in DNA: TGCGCCAGCAGCTTGGATCCGAGTAATCAGCCCCAGCATTTT.